This T cell receptor beta chain was identified during a study of a mutant IDH1 vaccine in newly diagnosed glioma. Looking at the study overall: Males made up about 60% and females about 38% of treated patients, whose mean age was about 37 years.

Time point denoted: week 11, during vaccination. A single vaccine dose contained 300 ug of mutant IDH1 20-mer peptide, and topical imiquimod was used with it. TCRdb keeps only in-frame clones here, not all; method: immunoSEQ multiplex PCR. Of around 57,000 clones in the sample, around nine tenths were seen once. The CDR3 is 16 residues long. V dropped 5 bases and J dropped 7; count of bases not matched to a gene: 9. Looked up from germline, CDR1 is SGHNT and CDR2 is YENEEA. This clone was counted a few times. No antigen is known for it. This specimen consisted of PBMCs, obtained from a glioma patient whose treatment included an IDH1 peptide vaccine. J is TRBJ2-1 and V is TRBV11-3, with 12 bases identical to TRBD2. The TCR comes from a man between 40 and 49 years old with glioma. The CDR3 reads CASSRASGRAPNEQFF. CDR3 bases: TGTGCCAGCAGCAGAGCTAGCGGGAGGGCCCCAAATGAGCAGTTCTTC.